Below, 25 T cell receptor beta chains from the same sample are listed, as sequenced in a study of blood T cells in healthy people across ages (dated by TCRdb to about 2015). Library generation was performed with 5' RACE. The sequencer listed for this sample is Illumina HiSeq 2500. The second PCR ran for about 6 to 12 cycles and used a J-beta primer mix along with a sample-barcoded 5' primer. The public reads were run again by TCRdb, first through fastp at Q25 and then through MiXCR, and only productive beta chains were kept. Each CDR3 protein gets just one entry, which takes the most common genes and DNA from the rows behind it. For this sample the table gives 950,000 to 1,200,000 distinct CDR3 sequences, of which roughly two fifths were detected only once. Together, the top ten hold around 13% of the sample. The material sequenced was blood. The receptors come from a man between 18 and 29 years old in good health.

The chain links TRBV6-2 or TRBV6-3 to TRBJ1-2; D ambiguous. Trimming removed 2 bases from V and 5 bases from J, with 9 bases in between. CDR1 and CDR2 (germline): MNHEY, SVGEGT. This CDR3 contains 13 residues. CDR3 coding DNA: TGTGCCAGCAGTTACGGGCTGATTTATGGCTACACCTTC. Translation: CASSYGLIYGYTF.

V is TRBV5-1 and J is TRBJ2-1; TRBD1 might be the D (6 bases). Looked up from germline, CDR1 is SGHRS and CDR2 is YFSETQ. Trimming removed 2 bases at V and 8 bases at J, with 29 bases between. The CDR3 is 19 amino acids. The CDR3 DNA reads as TGCGCCAGCAGCTTCAACAGGGCTGGGCGGACCCAACTTCCCCATGAGCAGTTCTTC. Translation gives CASSFNRAGRTQLPHEQFF.

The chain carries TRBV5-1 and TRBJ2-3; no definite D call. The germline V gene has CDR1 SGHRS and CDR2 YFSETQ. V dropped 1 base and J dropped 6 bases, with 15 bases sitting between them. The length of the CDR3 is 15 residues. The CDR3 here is CASSLLGAIRDTQYF. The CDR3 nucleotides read TGCGCCAGCAGCTTGCTAGGAGCGATTCGGGATACGCAGTATTTT.

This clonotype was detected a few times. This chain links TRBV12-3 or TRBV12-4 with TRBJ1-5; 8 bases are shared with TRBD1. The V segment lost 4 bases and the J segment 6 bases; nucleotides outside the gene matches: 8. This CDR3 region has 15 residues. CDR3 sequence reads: CASSSGQAGIQPQHF. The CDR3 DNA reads TGTGCCAGCAGTTCGGGACAGGCGGGCATTCAGCCCCAGCATTTT.

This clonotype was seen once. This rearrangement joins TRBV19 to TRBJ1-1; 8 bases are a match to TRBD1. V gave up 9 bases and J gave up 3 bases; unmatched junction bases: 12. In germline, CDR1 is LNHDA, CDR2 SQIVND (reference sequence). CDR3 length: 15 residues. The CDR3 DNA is TGTGCCAGCCGACAGGGGAGCGGTATGGACACTGAAGCTTTCTTT. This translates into CASRQGSGMDTEAFF.

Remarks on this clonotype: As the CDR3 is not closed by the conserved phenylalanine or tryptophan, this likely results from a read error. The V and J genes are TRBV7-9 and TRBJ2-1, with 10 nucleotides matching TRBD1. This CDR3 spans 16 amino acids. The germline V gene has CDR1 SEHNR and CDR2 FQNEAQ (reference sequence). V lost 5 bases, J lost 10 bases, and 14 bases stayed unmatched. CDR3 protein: CASSPSSGQGFEEQFL. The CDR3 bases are TGTGCCAGCAGCCCATCCTCGGGACAGGGGTTCGAGGAGCAGTTCCTC.

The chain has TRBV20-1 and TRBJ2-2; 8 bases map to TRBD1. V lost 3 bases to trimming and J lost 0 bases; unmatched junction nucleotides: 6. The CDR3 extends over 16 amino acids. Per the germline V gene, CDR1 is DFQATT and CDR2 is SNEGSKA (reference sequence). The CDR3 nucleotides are TGCAGTGCTAGTATCCGGACAGGGCCGAACACCGGGGAGCTGTTTTTT. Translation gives CSASIRTGPNTGELFF.

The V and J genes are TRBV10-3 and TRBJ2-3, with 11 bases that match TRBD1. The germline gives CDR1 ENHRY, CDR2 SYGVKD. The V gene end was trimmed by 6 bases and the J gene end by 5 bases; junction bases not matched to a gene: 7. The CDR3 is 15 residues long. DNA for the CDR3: TGTGCCATCAGCGCGGGACAGGGGGTAGGAGATACGCAGTATTTT. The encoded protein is CAISAGQGVGDTQYF.

In DNA form, the CDR3 reads TGTGCCAGCAGTTCGCGAGCGGGGGGAAACAATGAGCAGTTCTTC. Translation: CASSSRAGGNNEQFF. The chain joins TRBV11-3 to TRBJ2-1; TRBD2 aligns across 9 bases. J lost 5 bases, V lost 6 bases, and 8 bases had no gene match. The CDR3 length is 15 residues. Germline-derived CDR1 and CDR2 are SGHNT and YENEEA.

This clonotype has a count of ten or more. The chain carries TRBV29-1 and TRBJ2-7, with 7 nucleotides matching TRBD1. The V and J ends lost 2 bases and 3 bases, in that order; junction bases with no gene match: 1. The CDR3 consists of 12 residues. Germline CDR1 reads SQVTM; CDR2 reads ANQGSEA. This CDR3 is CSVEQGDYEQYF. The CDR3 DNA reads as TGCAGCGTTGAACAGGGGGACTACGAGCAGTACTTC.

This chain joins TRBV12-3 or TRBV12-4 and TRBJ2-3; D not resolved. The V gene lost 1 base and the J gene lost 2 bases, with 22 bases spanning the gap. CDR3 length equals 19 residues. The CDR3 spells CASSLVVRTNPRDTDTQYF. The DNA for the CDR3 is TGTGCCAGCAGTTTAGTCGTAAGAACAAATCCCAGAGACACAGATACGCAGTATTTT.

The DNA for the CDR3 is TGTGCCAGCACCCCGACAGGGTTAGGCTACAATGAGCAGTTCTTC. It is translated as CASTPTGLGYNEQFF. The rearrangement uses TRBV12-3 or TRBV12-4 and TRBJ2-1; 7 bases are shared with TRBD1. V lost 7 bases and J lost 3; bases outside the gene matches: 9. The CDR3 covers 15 residues.

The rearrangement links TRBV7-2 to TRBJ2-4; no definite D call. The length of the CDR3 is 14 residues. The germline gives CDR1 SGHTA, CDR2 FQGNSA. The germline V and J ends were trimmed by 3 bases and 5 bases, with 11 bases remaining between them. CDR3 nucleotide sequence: TGTGCCAGCAGCTTTTCCAGAACTCAAAACATTCAGTACTTC. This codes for CASSFSRTQNIQYF.

CDR3 DNA sequence: TGTGCCAGCAATCGGGACAGGGGAACAGATACGCAGTATTTT. Translating gives CASNRDRGTDTQYF. The chain uses TRBV6-1 and TRBJ2-3, with 10 positions matching TRBD1. The length of the CDR3 is 14 residues. From germline, CDR1 is MNHNS and CDR2 SASEGT. V shed 7 bases, J shed 3 bases, and the junction held 4 bases outside the gene matches.

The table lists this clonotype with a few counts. The CDR3 nucleotides read TGTGCCAGCAGTTGGAGAGGTCCCTACGAGCAGTACTTC. It specifies CASSWRGPYEQYF. The V and J genes are TRBV12-3 or TRBV12-4 and TRBJ2-7; no clear D gene. Deletions cut 4 bases from V and 2 bases from J, with 9 bases between. The CDR3 totals 13 residues.

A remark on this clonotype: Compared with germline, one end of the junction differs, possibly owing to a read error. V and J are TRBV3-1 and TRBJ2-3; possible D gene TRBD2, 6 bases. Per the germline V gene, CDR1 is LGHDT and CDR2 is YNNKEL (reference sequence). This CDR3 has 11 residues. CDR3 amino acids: CANSRGDTQYF. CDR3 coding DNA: TGTGCCAACAGCCGGGGGGATACGCAGTATTTT.

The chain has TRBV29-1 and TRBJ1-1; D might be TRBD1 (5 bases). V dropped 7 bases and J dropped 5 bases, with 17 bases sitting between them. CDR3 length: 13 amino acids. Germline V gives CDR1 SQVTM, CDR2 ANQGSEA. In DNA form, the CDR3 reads TGCAGCGGATTAACCGGGGGGGTGACTGAAGCTTTCTTT. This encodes CSGLTGGVTEAFF. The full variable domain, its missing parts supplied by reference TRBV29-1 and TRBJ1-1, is SAVISQKPSRDICQRGTSLTIQCQVDSQVTMMFWYRQQPGQSLTLIATANQGSEATYESGFVIDKFPISRPNLTFSTLTVSNMSPEDSSIYLCSGLTGGVTEAFFGQGTRLTVV.

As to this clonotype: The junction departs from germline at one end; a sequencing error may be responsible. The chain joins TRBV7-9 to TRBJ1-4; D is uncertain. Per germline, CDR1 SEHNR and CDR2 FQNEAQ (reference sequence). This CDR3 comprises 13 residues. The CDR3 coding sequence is TGTGCCAGCAGCCACGGCGGGAATGAGAAACTGTTTTTT. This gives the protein CASSHGGNEKLFF.

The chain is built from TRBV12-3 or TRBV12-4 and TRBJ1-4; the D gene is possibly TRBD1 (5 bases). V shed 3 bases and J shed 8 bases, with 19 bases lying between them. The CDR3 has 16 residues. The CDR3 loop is CASSFFIDSRGEKLFF. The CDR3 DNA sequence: TGTGCCAGCAGTTTTTTTATCGACAGCCGGGGGGAAAAACTGTTTTTT.

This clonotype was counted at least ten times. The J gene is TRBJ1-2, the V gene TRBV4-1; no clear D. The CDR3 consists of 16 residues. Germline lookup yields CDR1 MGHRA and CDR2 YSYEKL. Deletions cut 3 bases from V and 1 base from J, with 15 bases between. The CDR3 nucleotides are TGCGCCAGCAGCCACAGCCGCCGGGATTTTAACTATGGCTACACCTTC. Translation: CASSHSRRDFNYGYTF.

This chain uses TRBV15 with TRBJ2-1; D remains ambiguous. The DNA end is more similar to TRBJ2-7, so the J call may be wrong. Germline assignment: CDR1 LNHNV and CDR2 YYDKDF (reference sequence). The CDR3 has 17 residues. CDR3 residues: CATSRKGDGSSYNEQYF. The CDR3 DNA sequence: TGTGCCACCAGCAGGAAAGGAGACGGAAGCTCCTACAATGAGCAGTACTTC.

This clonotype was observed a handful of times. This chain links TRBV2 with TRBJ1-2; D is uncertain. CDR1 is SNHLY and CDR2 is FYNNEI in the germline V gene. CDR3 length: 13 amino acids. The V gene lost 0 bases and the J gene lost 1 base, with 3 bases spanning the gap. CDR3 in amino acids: CASSEAYNYGYTF. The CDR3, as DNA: TGTGCCAGCAGTGAAGCCTATAACTATGGCTACACCTTC.

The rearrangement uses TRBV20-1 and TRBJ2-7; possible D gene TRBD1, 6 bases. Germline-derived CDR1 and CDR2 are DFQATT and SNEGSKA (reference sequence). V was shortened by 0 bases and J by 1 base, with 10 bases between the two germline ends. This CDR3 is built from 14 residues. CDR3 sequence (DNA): TGCAGTGCTAGAGACCAGACAGGATCCTACGAGCAGTACTTC. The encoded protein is CSARDQTGSYEQYF.

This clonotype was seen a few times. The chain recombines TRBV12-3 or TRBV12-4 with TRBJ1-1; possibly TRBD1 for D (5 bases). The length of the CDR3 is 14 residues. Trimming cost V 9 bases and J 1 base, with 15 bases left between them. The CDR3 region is CASQWLTENTEAFF. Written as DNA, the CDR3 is TGTGCCAGTCAGTGGCTGACAGAGAACACTGAAGCTTTCTTT.

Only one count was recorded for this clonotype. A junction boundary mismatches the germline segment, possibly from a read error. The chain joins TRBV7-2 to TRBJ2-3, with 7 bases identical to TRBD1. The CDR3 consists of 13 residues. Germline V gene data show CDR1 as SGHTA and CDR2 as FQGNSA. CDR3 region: CVSSRGQRDTQYF. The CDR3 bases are TGTGTCAGCAGCCGGGGACAGCGAGATACGCAGTATTTT.